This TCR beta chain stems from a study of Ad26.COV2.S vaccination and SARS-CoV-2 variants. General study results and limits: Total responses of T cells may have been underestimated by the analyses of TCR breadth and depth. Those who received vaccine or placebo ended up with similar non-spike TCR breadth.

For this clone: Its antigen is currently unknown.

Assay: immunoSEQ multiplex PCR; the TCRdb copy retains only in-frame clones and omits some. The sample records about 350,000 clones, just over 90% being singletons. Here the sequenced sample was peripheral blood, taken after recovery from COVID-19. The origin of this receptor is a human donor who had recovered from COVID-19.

The CDR3 spells CASSYFSTGAGETQYF. The DNA of the CDR3 is TGTGCCAGCAGTTACTTTAGCACAGGGGCGGGGGAGACCCAGTACTTC. The chain uses TRBV6-5 and TRBJ2-5; tentatively, D is TRBD1 (7 bases). The ends were cut back, 1 base at V and 5 bases at J, with 17 bases in the middle. Germline CDR1 and CDR2: MNHEY and SVGAGI. The CDR3 length is 16 residues.